This TCR beta chain was sequenced for a study of blood T cell repertoires in COVID-19. Study in general: Sites across the United States, Italy and Spain contributed samples from acute and convalescent COVID-19.

The CDR3 is 15 residues long. The germline gives CDR1 GTSNPN, CDR2 SVGIG (reference sequence). The trim removed 4 bases at V and 3 bases at J, leaving 7 bases unmatched. In the original workflow: Researchers report that nucleated cell counts were estimated from reference gene primer amplification. Sequencing was performed with immunoSEQ multiplex PCR; in TCRdb, only in-frame clones are kept and a portion is missing. V and J calls and clone size are those listed in that table; D and trimming were worked out from the DNA. The table shows roughly 84,000 clones, with around 81% occurring only once. The sequenced material came from peripheral blood. This TCR came from a man older than 75 with active or convalescent COVID-19. The chain combines TRBV30 with TRBJ1-5; 9 bases map to TRBD1. The CDR3 here is CAWNGGQGYNQPQHF. Here the CDR3 DNA reads TGTGCCTGGAACGGGGGACAGGGATACAATCAGCCCCAGCATTTT.